This TCR beta chain was recorded in a study of blood T cell repertoires in COVID-19. Study overall: Acute and convalescent COVID-19 samples came from the United States, Italy and Spain. Nucleic acid was either cDNA or gDNA, and it came from T cells, B-cell-depleted T cells, or PBMCs.

In the authors' workflow: Reference gene primer amplification gave nucleated cell count estimates. TCRdb's table, derived via immunoSEQ multiplex PCR, lists solely in-frame clones and lacks some. D and trimming come from the DNA, and the V and J calls and clone size come from that table. The sample shows 90,000 or so clones, less than 95% of them seen only once. V lost 3 bases, J lost 1 base, and 6 bases lay in between. Looked up from germline, CDR1 is MDHEN and CDR2 is SYDVKM. The CDR3 has 13 residues. Recruited during active infection, patients (from Seattle) were subsequently followed longitudinally.

The V and J genes are TRBV28 and TRBJ1-2; the D is unclear. Sequencing was performed on peripheral blood. This clonotype was obtained from a man aged 18 to 29 with COVID-19, enrolled during active disease. CDR3 in amino acids: CASSLNGNYGYTF. CDR3 nucleotide sequence: TGTGCCAGCAGTTTGAACGGTAACTATGGCTACACCTTC.